What follows are 8 T cell receptor beta chains derived from one specimen sequenced in a study of PD-L1 blockade in urothelial cancer. Sequencing was performed with immunoSEQ multiplex PCR; in TCRdb, only in-frame clones are kept and a portion is missing. The sample lists around 32,000 clones, 75% to 90% occurring once. The sequencing used PBMCs, collected around atezolizumab (anti-PD-L1) treatment. The receptors shown here come from a man aged 50 to 60 with urothelial cancer.

This chain links TRBV6-5 with TRBJ2-5, with TRBD2 matching 9 bases. The CDR3 is made up of 16 amino acids. Per the germline V gene, CDR1 is MNHEY and CDR2 is SVGAGI. With V trimmed by 0 bases and J by 1 base, 3 bases remained unmatched. The CDR3 reads CASSYSAGGSQETQYF. CDR3 DNA: TGTGCCAGCAGTTACTCTGCGGGGGGGTCCCAAGAGACCCAGTACTTC.

This clone is a singleton in its sample. The rearrangement joins TRBV5-1 to TRBJ2-5; possibly TRBD1 for D (5 bases). V lost 3 bases and J lost 4, with 19 bases in between. From germline, CDR1 is SGHRS and CDR2 YFSETQ. This CDR3 is 16 amino acids long. The CDR3 is CASSSLDTDRVETQYF. CDR3 DNA: TGCGCCAGCAGCTCCCTGGACACCGATCGGGTAGAGACCCAGTACTTC.

Comments on this clone: Relative to the germline gene, one junction end is altered; a read error may explain this. The chain combines TRBV6-5 with TRBJ2-2, with a possible D match to TRBD2 (5 bases). This CDR3 is 14 amino acids long. Germline CDR1 reads MNHEY; CDR2 reads SVGAGI. This CDR3 is CANSYRLPPTELFF. The CDR3 DNA follows: TGTGCCAACAGTTACAGACTACCACCCACGGAGCTGTTTTTT.

The rearrangement uses TRBV13 and TRBJ2-2; 10 bases agree with TRBD2. Looked up from germline, CDR1 is PRHDT and CDR2 is FYEKMQ (reference sequence). The CDR3 is 16 residues long. V dropped 3 bases and J dropped 7; count of bases not matched to a gene: 8. CDR3 residues: CASSLERGGKDGELFF. The CDR3, as DNA: TGTGCCAGCAGCTTGGAGCGGGGGGGTAAGGACGGGGAGCTGTTTTTT.

J is TRBJ1-6 and V is TRBV30, with D hard to call. The germline V gene has CDR1 GTSNPN and CDR2 SVGIG (reference sequence). The CDR3 runs to 12 residues. V lost 3 bases and J 9 bases, leaving 9 bases between the germline ends. The DNA of the CDR3 is TGTGCCTGGAGCCACGGAGGTTCACCCCTCCACTTT. Translated: CAWSHGGSPLHF. Drawing the rest from reference TRBV30 and TRBJ1-6, the complete variable domain is SQTIHQWPATLVQPVGSPLSLECTVEGTSNPNLYWYRQAAGRGLQLLFYSVGIGQISSEVPQNLSASRPQDRQFILSSKKLLLSDSGFYLCAWSHGGSPLHFGNGTRLTVT.

J is TRBJ2-5 and V is TRBV5-1, with TRBD2 identical over 10 bases. The CDR3 has 14 residues. V lost 5 bases, J lost 5 bases, and 6 bases stayed unmatched. Germline V gene sequence: CDR1 SGHRS, CDR2 YFSETQ. Written as DNA, the CDR3 is TGCGCCAGCAGACTAGCGGGGCGATCGGAGACCCAGTACTTC. It is translated as CASRLAGRSETQYF.

This chain joins TRBV28 and TRBJ2-7, with TRBD1 matching 7 bases. Per the germline V gene, CDR1 is MDHEN and CDR2 is SYDVKM. Trimming at V came to 7 bases and at J to 4 bases, leaving 1 base not matched to a gene. The CDR3 totals 11 residues. The CDR3 sequence is CASTTGYEQYF. The CDR3 nucleotides read TGTGCCAGCACGACAGGGTACGAGCAGTACTTC. The full variable domain, in which reference TRBV28 and TRBJ2-7 provide the parts outside the CDR3, is DVKVTQSSRYLVKRTGEKVFLECVQDMDHENMFWYRQDPGLGLRLIYFSYDVKMKEKGDIPEGYSVSREKKERFSLILESASTNQTSMYLCASTTGYEQYFGPGTRLTVT.

V gene TRBV9 combines with J gene TRBJ2-3, with 7 bases aligning to TRBD2. CDR1 and CDR2 from the germline V gene are SGDLS and YYNGEE. Trimming at V came to 6 bases and at J to 2 bases, leaving 6 bases not matched to a gene. CDR3 size: 14 residues. CDR3 in DNA: TGTGCCAGCACGGGAGGAGTCCCCACAGATACGCAGTATTTT. Translated: CASTGGVPTDTQYF. Supplemented by reference TRBV9 and TRBJ2-3, the full variable domain reads DSGVTQTPKHLITATGQRVTLRCSPRSGDLSVYWYQQSLDQGLQFLIQYYNGEERAKGNILERFSAQQFPDLHSELNLSSLELGDSALYFCASTGGVPTDTQYFGPGTRLTVL.